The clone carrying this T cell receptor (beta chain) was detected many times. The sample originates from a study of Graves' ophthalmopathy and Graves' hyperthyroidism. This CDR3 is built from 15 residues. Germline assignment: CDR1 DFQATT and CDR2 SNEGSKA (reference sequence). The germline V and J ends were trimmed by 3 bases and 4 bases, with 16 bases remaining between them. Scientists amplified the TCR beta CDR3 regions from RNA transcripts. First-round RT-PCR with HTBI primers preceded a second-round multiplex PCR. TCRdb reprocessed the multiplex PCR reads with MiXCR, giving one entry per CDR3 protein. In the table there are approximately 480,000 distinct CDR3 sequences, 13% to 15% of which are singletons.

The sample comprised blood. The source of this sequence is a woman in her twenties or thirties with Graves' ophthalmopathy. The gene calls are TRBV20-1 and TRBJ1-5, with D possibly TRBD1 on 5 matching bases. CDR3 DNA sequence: TGCAGTGCTAGGGGGGGATCAGCCGCGAATCAGCCCCAGCATTTT. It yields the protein CSARGGSAANQPQHF.